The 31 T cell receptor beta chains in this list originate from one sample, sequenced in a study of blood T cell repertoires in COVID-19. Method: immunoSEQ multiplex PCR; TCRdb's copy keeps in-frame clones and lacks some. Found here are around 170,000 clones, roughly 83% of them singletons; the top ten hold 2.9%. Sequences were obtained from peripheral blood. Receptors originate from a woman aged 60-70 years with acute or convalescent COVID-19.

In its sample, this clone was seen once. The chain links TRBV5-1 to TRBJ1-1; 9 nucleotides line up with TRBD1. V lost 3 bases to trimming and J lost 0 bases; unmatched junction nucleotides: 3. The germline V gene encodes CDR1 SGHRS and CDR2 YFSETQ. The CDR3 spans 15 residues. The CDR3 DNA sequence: TGCGCCAGCAGCTCGGGACAGGGTCTGAACACTGAAGCTTTCTTT. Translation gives CASSSGQGLNTEAFF. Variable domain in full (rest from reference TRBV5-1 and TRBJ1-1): KAGVTQTPRYLIKTRGQQVTLSCSPISGHRSVSWYQQTPGQGLQFLFEYFSETQRNKGNFPGRFSGRQFSNSRSEMNVSTLELGDSALYLCASSSGQGLNTEAFFGQGTRLTVV.

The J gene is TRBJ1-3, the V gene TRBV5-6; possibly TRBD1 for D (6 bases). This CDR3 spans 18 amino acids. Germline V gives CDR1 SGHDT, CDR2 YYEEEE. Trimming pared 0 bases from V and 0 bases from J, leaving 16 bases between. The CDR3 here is CASSLVGTREPSGNTIYF. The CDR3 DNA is TGTGCCAGCAGCTTGGTAGGGACAAGGGAACCCTCTGGAAACACCATATATTTT.

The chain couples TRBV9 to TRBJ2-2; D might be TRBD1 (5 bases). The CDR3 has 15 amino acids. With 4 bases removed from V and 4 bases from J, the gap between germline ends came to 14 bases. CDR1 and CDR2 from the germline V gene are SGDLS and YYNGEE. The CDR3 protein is CASSSDGAFTGELFF. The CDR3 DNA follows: TGTGCCAGCAGCTCTGATGGGGCTTTCACCGGGGAGCTGTTTTTT.

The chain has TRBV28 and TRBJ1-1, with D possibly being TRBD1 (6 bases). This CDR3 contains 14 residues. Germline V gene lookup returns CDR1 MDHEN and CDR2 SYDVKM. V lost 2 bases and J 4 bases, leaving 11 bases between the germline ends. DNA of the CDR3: TGTGCCAGCAGTTTAAGACAGGATTCCACTGAAGCTTTCTTT. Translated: CASSLRQDSTEAFF.

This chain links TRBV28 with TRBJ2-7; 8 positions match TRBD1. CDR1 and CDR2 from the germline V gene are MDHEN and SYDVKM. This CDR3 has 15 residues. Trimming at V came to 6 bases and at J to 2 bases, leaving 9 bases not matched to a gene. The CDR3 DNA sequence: TGTGCCAGCAGGAGTCGGACAGGGCTTCCCTACGAGCAGTACTTC. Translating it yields CASRSRTGLPYEQYF.

CDR3 protein: CASSLDLGSVYGYTF. The DNA for the CDR3 is TGTGCCAGCAGCTTAGATCTTGGCAGCGTCTACGGCTACACCTTC. The rearrangement uses TRBV11-2 and TRBJ1-2; no firm D call. The CDR3 extends over 15 amino acids. V was trimmed by 0 bases and J by 8 bases, leaving 16 bases between them. Germline assignment: CDR1 SGHAT and CDR2 FQNNGV.

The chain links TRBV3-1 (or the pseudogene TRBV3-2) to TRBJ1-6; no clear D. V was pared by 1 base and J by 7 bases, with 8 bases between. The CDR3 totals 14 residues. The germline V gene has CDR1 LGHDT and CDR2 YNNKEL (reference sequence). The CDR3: CASSQGLHNSPLHF. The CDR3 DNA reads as TGTGCCAGCAGCCAAGGGCTTCACAATTCACCCCTCCACTTT.

CDR3 nucleotide sequence: TGTGCCAGTAGTATACACGGACAGGGGTTTTCTCAGCCCCAGCATTTT. This sequence encodes CASSIHGQGFSQPQHF. V is TRBV19 and J is TRBJ1-5, with TRBD1 matching over 9 bases. This CDR3 is built from 16 residues. Germline V gene sequence: CDR1 LNHDA, CDR2 SQIVND (reference sequence). J was trimmed by 6 bases and V by 2 bases; bases with no gene match: 8.

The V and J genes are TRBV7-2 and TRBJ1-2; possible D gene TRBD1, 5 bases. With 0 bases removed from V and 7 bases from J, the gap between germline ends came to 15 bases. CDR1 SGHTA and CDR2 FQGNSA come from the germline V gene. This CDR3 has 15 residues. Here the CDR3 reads CASSLAQGLYSGYTF. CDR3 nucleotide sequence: TGTGCCAGCAGCTTAGCGCAGGGACTGTACTCTGGCTACACCTTC.

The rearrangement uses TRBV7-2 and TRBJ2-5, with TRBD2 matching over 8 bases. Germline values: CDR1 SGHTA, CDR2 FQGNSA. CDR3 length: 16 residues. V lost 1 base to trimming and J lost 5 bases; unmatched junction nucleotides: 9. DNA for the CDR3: TGTGCCAGCAGCTTAGACGGCCGGGGGGGCATGGAGACCCAGTACTTC. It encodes CASSLDGRGGMETQYF. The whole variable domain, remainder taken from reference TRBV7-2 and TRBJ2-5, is GAGVSQSPSNKVTEKGKDVELRCDPISGHTALYWYRQSLGQGLEFLIYFQGNSAPDKSGLPSDRFSAERTGGSVSTLTIQRTQQEDSAVYLCASSLDGRGGMETQYFGPGTRLLVL.

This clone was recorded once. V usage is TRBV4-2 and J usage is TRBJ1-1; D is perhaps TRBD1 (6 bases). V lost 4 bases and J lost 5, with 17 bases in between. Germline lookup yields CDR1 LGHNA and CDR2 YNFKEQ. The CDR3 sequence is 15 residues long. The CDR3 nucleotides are TGTGCCAGCAGCCCCCTCGCGGGGGCTTGGACTGAAGCTTTCTTT. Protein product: CASSPLAGAWTEAFF.

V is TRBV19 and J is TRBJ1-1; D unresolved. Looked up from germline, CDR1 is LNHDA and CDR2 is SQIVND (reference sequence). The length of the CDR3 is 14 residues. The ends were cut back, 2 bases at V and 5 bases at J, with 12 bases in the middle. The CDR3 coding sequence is TGTGCCAGTAGTATATTAGACACGCCGACTGAAGCTTTCTTT. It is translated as CASSILDTPTEAFF.

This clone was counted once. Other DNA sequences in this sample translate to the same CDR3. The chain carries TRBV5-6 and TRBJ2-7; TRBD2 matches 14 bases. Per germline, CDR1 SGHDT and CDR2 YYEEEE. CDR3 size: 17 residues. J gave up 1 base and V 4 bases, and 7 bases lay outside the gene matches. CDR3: CASSPGLAGGLSYEQYF. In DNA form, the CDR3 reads TGTGCCAGCAGCCCCGGACTAGCGGGGGGTCTGTCCTACGAGCAGTACTTC.

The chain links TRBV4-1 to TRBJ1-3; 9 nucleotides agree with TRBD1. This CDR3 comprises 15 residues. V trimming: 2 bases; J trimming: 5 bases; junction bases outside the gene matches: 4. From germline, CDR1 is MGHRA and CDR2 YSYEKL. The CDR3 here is CASSQPGQGRNTIYF. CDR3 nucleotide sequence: TGCGCCAGCAGCCAACCCGGACAGGGGAGAAACACCATATATTTT.

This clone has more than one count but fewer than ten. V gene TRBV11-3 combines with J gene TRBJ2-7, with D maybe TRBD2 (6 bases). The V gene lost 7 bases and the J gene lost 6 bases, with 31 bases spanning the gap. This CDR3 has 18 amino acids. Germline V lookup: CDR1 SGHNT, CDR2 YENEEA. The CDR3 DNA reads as TGTGCCAGCACCGTTCGGGACGGCGGGAACCGAGAAGCGGTCGAGCAGTACTTC. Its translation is CASTVRDGGNREAVEQYF.

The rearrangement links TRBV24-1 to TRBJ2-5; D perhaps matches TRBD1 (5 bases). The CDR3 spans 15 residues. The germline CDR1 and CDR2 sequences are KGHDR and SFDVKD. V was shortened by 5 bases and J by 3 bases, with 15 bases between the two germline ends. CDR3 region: CATSGSGALEETQYF. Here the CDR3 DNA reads TGTGCCACCAGTGGGAGTGGGGCTTTAGAAGAGACCCAGTACTTC.

The CDR3 loop reads CASSLDSPRDIDEKLFF. CDR3 in DNA: TGTGCCAGCAGCTTGGATTCGCCCCGGGACATCGATGAAAAACTGTTTTTT. The genes are TRBV5-4 and TRBJ1-4, with TRBD1 as a possible D gene (6 bases). The CDR3 is made up of 17 amino acids. CDR1 is SGHNT and CDR2 is YYREEE in the germline V gene (reference sequence). V lost 0 bases to trimming and J lost 6 bases, with 18 bases between them.

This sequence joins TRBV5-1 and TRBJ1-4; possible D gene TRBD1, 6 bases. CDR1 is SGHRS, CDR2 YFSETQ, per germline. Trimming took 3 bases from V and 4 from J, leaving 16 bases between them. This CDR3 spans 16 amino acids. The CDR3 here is CASSSGQGIYNEKLFF. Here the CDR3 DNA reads TGCGCCAGCAGCTCGGGCCAGGGGATCTATAATGAAAAACTGTTTTTT.

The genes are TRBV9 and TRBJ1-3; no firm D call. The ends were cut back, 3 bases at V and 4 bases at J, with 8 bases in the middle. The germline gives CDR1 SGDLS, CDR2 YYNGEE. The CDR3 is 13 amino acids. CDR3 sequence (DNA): TGTGCCAGCAGCGGAGAGGTGGGAAACACCATATATTTT. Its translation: CASSGEVGNTIYF.

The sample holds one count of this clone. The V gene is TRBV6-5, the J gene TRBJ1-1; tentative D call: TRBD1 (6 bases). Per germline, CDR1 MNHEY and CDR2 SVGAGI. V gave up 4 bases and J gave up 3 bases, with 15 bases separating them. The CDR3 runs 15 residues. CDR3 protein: CASSFGRGLYTEAFF. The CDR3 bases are TGTGCCAGCAGTTTTGGCAGGGGCTTATACACTGAAGCTTTCTTT.

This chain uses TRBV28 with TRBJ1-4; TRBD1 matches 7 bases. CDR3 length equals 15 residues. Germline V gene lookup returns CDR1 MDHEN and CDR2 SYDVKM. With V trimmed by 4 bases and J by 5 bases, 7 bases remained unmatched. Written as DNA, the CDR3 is TGTGCCAGCAGTTGGGGACAGATCATAAATGAAAAACTGTTTTTT. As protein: CASSWGQIINEKLFF.

The CDR3 region has the DNA TGTGCCAGCAGCCCGGACAGGAGTTACGAAAAACTGTTTTTT. Translation: CASSPDRSYEKLFF. The chain joins TRBV5-4 to TRBJ1-4; 7 bases line up with TRBD1. Trimming removed 4 bases from V and 8 bases from J; junction bases left unmatched: 8. Germline V gene lookup returns CDR1 SGHNT and CDR2 YYREEE (reference sequence). The CDR3 is 14 amino acids.

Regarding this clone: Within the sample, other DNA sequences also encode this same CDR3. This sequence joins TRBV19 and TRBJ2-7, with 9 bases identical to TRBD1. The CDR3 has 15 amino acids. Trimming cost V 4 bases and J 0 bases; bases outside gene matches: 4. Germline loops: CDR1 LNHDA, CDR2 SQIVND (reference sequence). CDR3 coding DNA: TGTGCCAGTAGTACCCCGGGACAGGGCTCCTACGAGCAGTACTTC. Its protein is CASSTPGQGSYEQYF. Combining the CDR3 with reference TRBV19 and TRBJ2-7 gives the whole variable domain DGGITQSPKYLFRKEGQNVTLSCEQNLNHDAMYWYRQDPGQGLRLIYYSQIVNDFQKGDIAEGYSVSREKKESFPLTVTSAQKNPTAFYLCASSTPGQGSYEQYFGPGTRLTVT.

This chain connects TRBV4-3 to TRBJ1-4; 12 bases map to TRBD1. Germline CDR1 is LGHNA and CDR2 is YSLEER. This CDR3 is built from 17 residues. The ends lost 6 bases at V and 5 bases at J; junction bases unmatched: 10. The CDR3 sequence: CASSQMGQGAVNEKLFF. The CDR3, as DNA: TGCGCCAGCAGTCAAATGGGACAGGGGGCCGTAAATGAAAAACTGTTTTTT.

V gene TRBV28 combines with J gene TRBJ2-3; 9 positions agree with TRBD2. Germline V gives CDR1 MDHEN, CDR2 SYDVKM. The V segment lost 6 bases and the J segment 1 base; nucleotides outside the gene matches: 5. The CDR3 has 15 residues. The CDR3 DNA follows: TGTGCCAGCAGCATTAGCGGGGGAGGCACAGATACGCAGTATTTT. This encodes CASSISGGGTDTQYF.

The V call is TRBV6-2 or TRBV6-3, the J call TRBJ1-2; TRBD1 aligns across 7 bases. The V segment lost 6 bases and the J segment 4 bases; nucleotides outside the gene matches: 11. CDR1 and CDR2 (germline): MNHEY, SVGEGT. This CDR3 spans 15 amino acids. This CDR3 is CASSRRQGGGYGYTF. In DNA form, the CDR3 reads TGTGCCAGCAGCCGACGACAGGGTGGTGGCTATGGCTACACCTTC.

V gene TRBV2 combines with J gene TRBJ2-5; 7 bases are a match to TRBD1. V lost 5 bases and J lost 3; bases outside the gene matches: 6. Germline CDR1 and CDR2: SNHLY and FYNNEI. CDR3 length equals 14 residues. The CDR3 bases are TGTGCCAGCAGTCCGCCCGGGACAGAAGAGACCCAGTACTTC. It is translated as CASSPPGTEETQYF. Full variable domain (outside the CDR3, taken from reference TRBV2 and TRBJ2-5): EPEVTQTPSHQVTQMGQEVILRCVPISNHLYFYWYRQILGQKVEFLVSFYNNEISEKSEIFDDQFSVERPDGSNFTLKIRSTKLEDSAMYFCASSPPGTEETQYFGPGTRLLVL.

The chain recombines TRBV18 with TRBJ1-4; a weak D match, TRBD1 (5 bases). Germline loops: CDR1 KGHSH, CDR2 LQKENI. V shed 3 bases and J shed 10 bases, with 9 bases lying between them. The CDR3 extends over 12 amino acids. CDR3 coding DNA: TGTGCCAGCTCACCTACCGACAGAAAACTGTTTTTT. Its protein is CASSPTDRKLFF.

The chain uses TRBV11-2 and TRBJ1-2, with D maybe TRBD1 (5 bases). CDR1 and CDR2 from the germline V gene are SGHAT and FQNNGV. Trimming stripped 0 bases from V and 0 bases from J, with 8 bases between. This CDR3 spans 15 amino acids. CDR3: CASSLDGRANYGYTF. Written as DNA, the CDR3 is TGTGCCAGCAGCTTAGATGGCAGGGCTAACTATGGCTACACCTTC.

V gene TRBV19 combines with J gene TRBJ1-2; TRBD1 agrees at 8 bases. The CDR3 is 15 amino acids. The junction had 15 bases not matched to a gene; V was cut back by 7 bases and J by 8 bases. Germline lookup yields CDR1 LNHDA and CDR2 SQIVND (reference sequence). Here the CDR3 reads CASNPGGGQDWGYTF. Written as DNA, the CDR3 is TGTGCCAGTAACCCAGGTGGGGGACAGGACTGGGGCTACACCTTC.

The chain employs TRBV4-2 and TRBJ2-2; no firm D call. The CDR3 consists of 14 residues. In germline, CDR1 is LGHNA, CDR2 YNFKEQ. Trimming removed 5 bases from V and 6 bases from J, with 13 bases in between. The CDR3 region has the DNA TGTGCCAGCAGCTCCGCGCGGCCCCCCGGGGAGCTGTTTTTT. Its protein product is CASSSARPPGELFF.